These T cell receptor beta chains were read from a single sample in a study of early T cells in non-severe SARS-CoV-2 infection. Each CDR3 protein gets one entry after TCRdb re-called the 5' RACE reads with MiXCR. The table records about 100,000 distinct CDR3 sequences, less than 15% of them present only once. The sample was whole blood. These receptors came from an adult who was a healthcare worker with PCR-confirmed SARS-CoV-2 infection or an uninfected control (not recorded which). CDR3s include the opening cysteine and the closing phenylalanine or tryptophan. A D gene is named only where the DNA matches it firmly. Expanded clones get a size class; other rows say once, few or many, or leave the size out.

j_call,v_call,d_call,clone_size,cdr3_nt,cdr3_aa
TRBJ2-6,TRBV7-6,TRBD1,few,TGTGCCAGCAGCAAAGGACAGGGGGTTTCCTCTGGGGCCAACGTCCTGACTTTC,CASSKGQGVSSGANVLTF
TRBJ1-2,TRBV29-1,NA,many,TGCAGCGTTTCAGAGGGATCAAACTATGGCTACACCTTC,CSVSEGSNYGYTF
TRBJ2-5,TRBV18,NA,many,TGTGCCAGCTCACGAAATAGAGAGACCCAGTACTTC,CASSRNRETQYF
TRBJ2-7,TRBV4-2,TRBD2,few,TGTGCCAGCAGCCAAGATAGCGGGGGGACCTCCTACGAGCAGTACTTC,CASSQDSGGTSYEQYF
TRBJ2-1,TRBV6-2/TRBV6-3,NA,many,TGTGCCAGCAGTTACGGGGGGGCCACACCCAATGAGCAGTTCTTC,CASSYGGATPNEQFF
TRBJ2-2,TRBV20-1,NA,NA,TGCAGTGCTAGAGATGCCAGCCCGGGGAACACCGGGGAGCTGTTTTTT,CSARDASPGNTGELFF
TRBJ2-7,TRBV11-2,TRBD2,many,TGTGCCAGCAGCCACGACCGGACGATGGGGGGGACGTCCGTCTACGAGCAGTACTTC,CASSHDRTMGGTSVYEQYF
TRBJ1-5,TRBV28,NA,many,TGTGCCAGCAGTTTGAGACGGAGCAATCAGCCCCAGCATTTT,CASSLRRSNQPQHF
TRBJ2-5,TRBV6-5,TRBD2,many,TGTGCCAGCAGTTATGGACTAGCGGGGGAAGAGACCCAGTACTTC,CASSYGLAGEETQYF
TRBJ2-2,TRBV7-9,TRBD1,many,TGTGCCAGCAGCCCACGGGACAGAAACACCGGGGAGCTGTTTTTT,CASSPRDRNTGELFF
TRBJ1-5,TRBV20-1,TRBD1,many,TGCAGTTTACAGGGGGGTGATCAGCCCCAGCATTTT,CSLQGGDQPQHF
TRBJ2-1,TRBV23-1,NA,NA,TGCGCCAGCAGTCAACGACTCCGCCGTGGGTCCTACAATGAGCAGTTCTTC,CASSQRLRRGSYNEQFF
TRBJ2-1,TRBV7-9,NA,many,TGTGCCAGCAGCCCCCCGGGGGCGCTTTCGGGGAATGAGCAGTTCTTC,CASSPPGALSGNEQFF
TRBJ1-2,TRBV4-1,TRBD1,NA,TGCGCCAGCAGCCAAGGAACCCTACAGGGGCTTACCGCGGGGGGCTACACCTTC,CASSQGTLQGLTAGGYTF
TRBJ1-2,TRBV18,NA,many,TGTGCCAGCTCACCACCGATTGCCAACTATGGCTACACCTTC,CASSPPIANYGYTF
TRBJ2-2,TRBV9,TRBD1,many,TGTGCCAGCAGCGAGGCAGGGGGCGGGGAGCTGTTTTTT,CASSEAGGGELFF
TRBJ1-2,TRBV20-1,NA,NA,TGCAGTGCTGACGGGACCCCGGGGGTGGATGGCTACACCTTC,CSADGTPGVDGYTF
TRBJ2-2,TRBV5-1,NA,many,TGCGCCAGCAGCTTGGGCGGAGGGGGCACCGGGGAGCTGTTTTTT,CASSLGGGGTGELFF
TRBJ2-1,TRBV12-3/TRBV12-4,NA,few,TGTGCCAGCAGTTTTAGGGGACCCTCCTACAATGAGCAGTTCTTC,CASSFRGPSYNEQFF
TRBJ2-5,TRBV2,NA,NA,TGTGCCAGCAGTGAGGTGGGAGGTCAAGAGACCCAGTACTTC,CASSEVGGQETQYF
TRBJ1-3,TRBV13,NA,NA,TGTGCCAGCAGCTTGGAGGGGGGTGGAAACACCATATATTTT,CASSLEGGGNTIYF
TRBJ2-7,TRBV20-1,TRBD2,NA,TGCAGTGCTAGACATGGGGAGGGAAGGGCCTACGAGCAGTACTTC,CSARHGEGRAYEQYF
TRBJ1-3,TRBV20-1,NA,few,TGCAGTGCTAGAGGGGCCATTAGCACCATATATTTT,CSARGAISTIYF
TRBJ2-3,TRBV29-1,NA,many,TGCAGCGTTGAAGGTAGAGGGGGGGCTGGAGATACGCAGTATTTT,CSVEGRGGAGDTQYF
TRBJ1-2,TRBV10-3,TRBD1,NA,TGTGCCATCATTGCAAAGGGGGCCCGTGGCTACACCTTC,CAIIAKGARGYTF
TRBJ2-7,TRBV6-6,TRBD1,NA,TGTGCCAGCAGGGGAAGGGACAGATCCTACGAGCAGTACTTC,CASRGRDRSYEQYF
TRBJ1-6,TRBV6-5,TRBD1,NA,TGTGCCAGCAGGCTAGTTACAGGGGTTAATTCACCCCTCCACTTT,CASRLVTGVNSPLHF
TRBJ2-1,TRBV9,NA,many,TGTGCCAGCAGCGTAGGGGGACCGCTCTACAATGAGCAGTTCTTC,CASSVGGPLYNEQFF
TRBJ1-1,TRBV6-2/TRBV6-3,NA,many,TGTGCCAGCAGGAGAACTATCGCGGGCAGATTGAACACTGAAGCTTTCTTT,CASRRTIAGRLNTEAFF
TRBJ1-2,TRBV7-2,NA,many,TGTGCCAGCAGCCGGACAGCATTCTATGGCTACACCTTC,CASSRTAFYGYTF
TRBJ1-2,TRBV11-2,TRBD1,few,TGTGCCAGCAGCCAAGGGCAGGGGGCCAATGGCTACACCTTC,CASSQGQGANGYTF
TRBJ2-7,TRBV28,NA,NA,TGTGCCAGCAGTTTACCTGGACAGCGGCCCTACGAGCAGTACTTC,CASSLPGQRPYEQYF
TRBJ2-3,TRBV29-1,NA,NA,TGCAGCGTTTTAACAGGGAGAGATACGCAGTATTTT,CSVLTGRDTQYF
TRBJ2-5,TRBV5-5,NA,NA,TGTGCCAGCAGCGTTGGAGGGACGGCAGAGACCCAGTACTTC,CASSVGGTAETQYF
TRBJ1-1,TRBV20-1,NA,few,TGCAGTGCTAGAGTGAACACTGAAGCTTTCTTT,CSARVNTEAFF